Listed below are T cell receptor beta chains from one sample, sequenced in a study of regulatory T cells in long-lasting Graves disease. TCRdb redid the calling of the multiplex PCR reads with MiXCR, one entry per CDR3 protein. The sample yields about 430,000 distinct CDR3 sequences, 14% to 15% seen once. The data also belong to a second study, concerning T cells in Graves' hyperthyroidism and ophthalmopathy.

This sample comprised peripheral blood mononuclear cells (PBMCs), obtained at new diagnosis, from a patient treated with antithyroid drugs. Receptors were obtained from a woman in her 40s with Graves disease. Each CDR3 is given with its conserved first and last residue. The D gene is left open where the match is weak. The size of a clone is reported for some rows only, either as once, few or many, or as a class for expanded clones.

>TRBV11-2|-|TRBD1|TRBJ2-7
CASSSTIRDRRPTYFEQYF
TGTGCCAGCAGCTCCACCATCCGGGACAGACGCCCTACCTACTTCGAGCAGTACTTC
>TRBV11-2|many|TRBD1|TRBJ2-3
CASSLGDSRTDTQYF
TGTGCCAGCAGCTTAGGGGACAGCCGCACAGATACGCAGTATTTT
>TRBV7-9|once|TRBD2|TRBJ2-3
CASSHGGSGRIPSTDTQYF
TGTGCCAGCAGCCACGGTGGTAGCGGGAGGATCCCTAGCACAGATACGCAGTATTTT
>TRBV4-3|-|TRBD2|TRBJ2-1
CASSQVNSGSDEQFF
TGCGCCAGCAGCCAAGTTAACAGCGGGAGTGATGAGCAGTTCTTC
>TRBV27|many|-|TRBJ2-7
CASSLGGADYEQYF
TGTGCCAGCAGTTTAGGTGGAGCGGACTACGAGCAGTACTTC
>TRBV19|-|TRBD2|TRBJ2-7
CASSIQGRTSVHEQYF
TGTGCCAGTAGTATACAGGGCCGGACTAGCGTACACGAGCAGTACTTC
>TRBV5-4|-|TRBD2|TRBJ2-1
CASSPGGTSGSSNEQFF
TGTGCCAGCAGCCCGGGGGGGACTAGCGGGAGCAGCAATGAGCAGTTCTTC
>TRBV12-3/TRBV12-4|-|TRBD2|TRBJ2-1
CASRRRLAGVGEQFF
TGTGCCAGCAGAAGACGACTAGCGGGAGTAGGTGAGCAGTTCTTC
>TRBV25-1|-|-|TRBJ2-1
CASSLSGTNNEQFF
TGTGCCAGCAGTCTGTCCGGGACCAACAATGAGCAGTTCTTC
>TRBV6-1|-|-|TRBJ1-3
CASVGGDSGNTIYF
TGTGCCAGCGTGGGGGGAGACTCTGGAAACACCATATATTTT
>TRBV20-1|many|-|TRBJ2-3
CSASDLGRGDTQYF
TGCAGTGCTAGTGATTTGGGCCGCGGGGATACGCAGTATTTT
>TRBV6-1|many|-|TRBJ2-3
CASSGYGGDTQYF
TGTGCCAGCAGTGGATACGGTGGAGATACGCAGTATTTT
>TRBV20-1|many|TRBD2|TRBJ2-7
CSASGLGTRYEQYF
TGCAGTGCTAGCGGTTTAGGGACTAGGTACGAGCAGTACTTC
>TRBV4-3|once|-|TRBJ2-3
CASGGGIGTDTQYF
TGCGCCAGCGGAGGGGGAATAGGGACAGATACGCAGTATTTT
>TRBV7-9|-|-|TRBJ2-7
CASSPTETSQYF
TGTGCCAGCAGCCCCACCGAGACGTCGCAGTACTTC
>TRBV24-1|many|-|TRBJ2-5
CATSESGPPGETQYF
TGTGCCACCAGTGAGAGCGGCCCTCCAGGAGAGACCCAGTACTTC
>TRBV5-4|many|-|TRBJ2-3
CASSLYYSTDTQYF
TGTGCCAGCAGCTTATACTATAGCACAGATACGCAGTATTTT